This TCR beta chain is drawn from a study of blood T cells in healthy people across ages. Study information: Per two T cells, template switching captured roughly one barcoded beta molecule.

Sample-barcoded 5' priming and a J-beta primer mix drove a second PCR of about 6 to 12 cycles. TCRdb independently ran MiXCR on the 5' RACE reads; one entry per CDR3 protein. The sample gives roughly 800,000 distinct CDR3 sequences, around 25% of which show up once; 3.7% is in the top ten. Healthy Caucasians from Russia aged roughly 6 to 95 served as donors. Donors each provided about 9.5 milliliters of peripheral blood. The CDR3 loop spans 12 amino acids. The V end was cut by 5 bases, the J end by 6 bases, with 11 bases between. This same sample was also taken into another study, of T cells of mothers and their children. That work adds: Microchimeric T cell clones that persisted were not detected.

The source of this sequence is a boy aged 5-17 years in good health. Sequenced input: blood. The chain recombines TRBV12-3 or TRBV12-4 with TRBJ2-7; D remains unclear. Written as DNA, the CDR3 is TGTGCCAGCAGTCGCACTCTGGGCGAGCAGTACTTC. Protein product: CASSRTLGEQYF.